This TCR beta chain was recovered during a study of a mutant IDH1 vaccine in newly diagnosed glioma. About the study: Either 4-6 weeks after radiotherapy alone or alongside temozolomide, vaccination was begun. Weeks 35 and 47 hosted visits V12 and V13, respectively. Previous care, which was radiotherapy, temozolomide, or both, most often involved both.

Generated by immunoSEQ multiplex PCR, the TCRdb table keeps only in-frame clones and is missing some. The table lists about 52,000 clones, about three quarters of them singletons. Comments on this clone: Its antigen is still unknown.

Time point given: week 47, end of study. In every dose of vaccine, 300 ug of mutant IDH1 20-mer peptide was given alongside topical imiquimod. The TCR sequence derives from a woman in her thirties or forties with glioma. Some clones in this sample may be carry-over from other donors' samples. The specimen comprised PBMCs, sampled from a glioma patient whose treatment included an IDH1 peptide vaccine.

CDR3 loop: CASTHDTEAFF. As DNA, the CDR3 is TGCGCCAGCACCCACGACACTGAAGCTTTCTTT. V and J are TRBV23-1 and TRBJ1-1; D gene ambiguous. TRBV23-1 is designated an ORF whose function remains uncertain. The CDR3 spans 11 residues. V was cut by 7 bases and J by 3 bases, with 6 bases left in between.